Sequencing of this T cell receptor (beta chain) was carried out in a study of CD8 T cells in Susac syndrome. V lost 0 bases and J 2 bases, leaving 14 bases between the germline ends. CDR1 and CDR2 (germline): SGHTA, FQGNSA. This CDR3 has 16 residues. An amount of RNA that ranged from roughly 0.5 to 1 ug was reverse transcribed with random hexamers. TCRdb processed the immunoSEQ multiplex PCR reads anew with MiXCR; each CDR3 protein has one entry. The sample lists around 150,000 distinct CDR3 sequences; just over 90% were seen once. High-throughput TCR beta sequencing covered peripheral CD8+ and CD4+ T cells.

The sample was CD4+ T cells from PBMCs. The chain links TRBV7-2 to TRBJ2-7, with no clear D. The sequence was collected from a human donor in good health. The CDR3 DNA sequence: TGTGCCAGCAGCTTAGCGTCAGTAACCTTTACCTACGAGCAGTACTTC. Its translation: CASSLASVTFTYEQYF.